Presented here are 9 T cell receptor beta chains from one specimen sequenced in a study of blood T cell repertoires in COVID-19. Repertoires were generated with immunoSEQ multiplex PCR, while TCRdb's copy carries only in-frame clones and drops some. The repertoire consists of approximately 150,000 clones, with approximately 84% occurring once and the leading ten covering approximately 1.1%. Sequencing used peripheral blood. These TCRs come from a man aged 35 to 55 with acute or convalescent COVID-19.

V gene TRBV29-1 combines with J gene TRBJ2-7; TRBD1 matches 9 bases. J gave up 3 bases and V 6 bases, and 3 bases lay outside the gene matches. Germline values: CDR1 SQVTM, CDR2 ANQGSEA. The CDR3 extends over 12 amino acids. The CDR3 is CSVGQGVYEQYF. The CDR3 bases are TGCAGCGTGGGACAGGGCGTCTACGAGCAGTACTTC.

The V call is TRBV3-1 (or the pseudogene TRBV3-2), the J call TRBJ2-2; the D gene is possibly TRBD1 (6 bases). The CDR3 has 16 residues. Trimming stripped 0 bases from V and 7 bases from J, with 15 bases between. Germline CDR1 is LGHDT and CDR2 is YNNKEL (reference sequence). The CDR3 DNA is TGTGCCAGCAGCCAAGATCTCAGGGGCAGTGACGGGGAGCTGTTTTTT. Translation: CASSQDLRGSDGELFF.

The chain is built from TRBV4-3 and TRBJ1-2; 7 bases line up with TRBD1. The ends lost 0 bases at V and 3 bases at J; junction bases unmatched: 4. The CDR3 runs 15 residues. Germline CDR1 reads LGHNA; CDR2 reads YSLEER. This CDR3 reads CASSQDRQGDYGYTF. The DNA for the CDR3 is TGCGCCAGCAGCCAAGACCGACAGGGCGACTATGGCTACACCTTC.

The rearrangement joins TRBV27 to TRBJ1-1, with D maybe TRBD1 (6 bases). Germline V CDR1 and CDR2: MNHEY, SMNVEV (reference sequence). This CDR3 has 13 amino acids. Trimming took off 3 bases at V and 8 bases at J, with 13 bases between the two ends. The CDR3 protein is CASSFIPGTEAFF. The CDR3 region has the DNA TGTGCCAGCAGTTTCATCCCCGGGACAGAAGCTTTCTTT.

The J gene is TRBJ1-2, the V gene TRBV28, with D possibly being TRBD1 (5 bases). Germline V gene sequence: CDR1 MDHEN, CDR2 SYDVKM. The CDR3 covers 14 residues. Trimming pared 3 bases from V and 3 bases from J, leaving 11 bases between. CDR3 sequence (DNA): TGTGCCAGCAGTTTTCACCGGGGGGACTATGGCTACACCTTC. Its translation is CASSFHRGDYGYTF.

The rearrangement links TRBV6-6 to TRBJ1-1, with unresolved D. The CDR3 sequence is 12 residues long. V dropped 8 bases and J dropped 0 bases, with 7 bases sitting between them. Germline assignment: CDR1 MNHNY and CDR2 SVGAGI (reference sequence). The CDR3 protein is CASSSMNTEAFF. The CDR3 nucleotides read TGTGCCAGCTCATCAATGAACACTGAAGCTTTCTTT.

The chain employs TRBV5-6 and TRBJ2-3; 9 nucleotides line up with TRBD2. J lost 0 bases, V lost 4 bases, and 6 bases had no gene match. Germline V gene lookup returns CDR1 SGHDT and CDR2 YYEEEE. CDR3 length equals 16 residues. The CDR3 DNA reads TGTGCCAGCAGCGGTGGGCTAGCGGGGAGCACAGATACGCAGTATTTT. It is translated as CASSGGLAGSTDTQYF.

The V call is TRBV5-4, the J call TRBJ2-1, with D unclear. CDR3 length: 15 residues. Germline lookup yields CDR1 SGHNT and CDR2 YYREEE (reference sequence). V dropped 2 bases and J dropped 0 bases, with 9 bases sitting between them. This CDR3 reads CASSFAWSSYNEQFF. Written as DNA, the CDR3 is TGTGCCAGCAGCTTCGCCTGGAGCTCCTACAATGAGCAGTTCTTC.

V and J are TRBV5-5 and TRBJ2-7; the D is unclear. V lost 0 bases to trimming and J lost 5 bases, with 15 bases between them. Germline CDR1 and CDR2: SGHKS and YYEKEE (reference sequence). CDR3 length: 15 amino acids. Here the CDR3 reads CASSLVDPGRHEQYF. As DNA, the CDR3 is TGTGCCAGCAGCTTGGTGGATCCGGGTCGCCACGAGCAGTACTTC.